One T cell receptor beta chain is described in this entry. Antigen: not known. The data belong to a study of Tregs in tolerant kidney transplant recipients. About the study: Sorting of CD4+CD25+CD127- cells followed roughly 3-day belatacept mixed lymphocyte reactions, sometimes with roughly 5-day graft donor restimulation. Recipient cells were told from donor cells by antibody staining.

Regarding the study as a whole: The small number of patients limits these findings pending further validation. Tregs expanded with activated donor B cells seemed most donor-specific.

The V and J ends lost 7 bases and 2 bases, in that order; junction bases with no gene match: 9. This CDR3 has 16 amino acids. The germline V gene has CDR1 LNHDA and CDR2 SQIVND (reference sequence). Clones were read by immunoSEQ multiplex PCR, and TCRdb kept only the in-frame ones, dropping some. In the table there are about 18,000 clones, around 66% of which are singletons. This rearrangement joins TRBV19 to TRBJ2-2; 8 bases align to TRBD1. The material sequenced was Tregs from blood cultured with allogeneic cells. The clonotype was recovered from a human donor in good health. The CDR3 DNA is TGTGCCAGTACCATTGCCGGGACAGGCAACACCGGGGAGCTGTTTTTT. Protein sequence: CASTIAGTGNTGELFF.